The present T cell receptor beta chain was sequenced within a study of CD8+CD57+ T cells in acquired aplastic anemia. Study in general: Yields of DNA that came from sorted CD4+ and CD8+ cells averaged roughly 3.2 ug.

Study outcomes and limitations: There were 25 to 30 CD8+ CDR3 sequences that occurred in both patients and controls.

As for this clonotype: The antigen is not known.

The patients chosen for sequencing had shown expansion of CD8+CD57+ cells (detected by flow cytometry). Profiles of TCR beta VDJ and CDR3 were generated from a genomic DNA template. TCRdb reprocessed the reads with MiXCR, giving one entry per CDR3 protein. This sample has approximately 260,000 distinct CDR3 sequences, with around 82% found just once. Sequenced input: sorted CD4+, CD8+, or CD8+CD57+ T cells (not recorded which) from PBMCs. The TCR comes from a human donor with aplastic anemia.

The CDR3 DNA reads TGTGCCACCAGCAGATCGAGCACACAAGACGCCCAGTACTTC. Encoded protein: CATSRSSTQDAQYF. The chain is built from TRBV15 and TRBJ2-7; D is undetermined. Trimming cost V 2 bases and J 10 bases, with 18 bases left between them. The germline gives CDR1 LNHNV, CDR2 YYDKDF (reference sequence). There are 14 residues in the CDR3.